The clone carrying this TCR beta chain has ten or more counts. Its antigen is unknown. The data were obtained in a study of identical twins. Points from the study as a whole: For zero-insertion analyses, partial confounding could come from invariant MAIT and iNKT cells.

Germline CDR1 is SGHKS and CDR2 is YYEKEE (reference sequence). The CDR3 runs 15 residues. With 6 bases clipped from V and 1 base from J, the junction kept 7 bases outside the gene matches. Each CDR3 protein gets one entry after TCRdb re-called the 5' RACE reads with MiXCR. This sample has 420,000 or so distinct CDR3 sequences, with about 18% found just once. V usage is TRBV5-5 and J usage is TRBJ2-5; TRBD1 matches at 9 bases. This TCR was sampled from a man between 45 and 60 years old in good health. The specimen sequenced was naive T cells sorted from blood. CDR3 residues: CASTELTGGQETQYF. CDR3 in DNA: TGTGCCAGCACCGAACTGACAGGGGGCCAAGAGACCCAGTACTTC.